This paragraph covers one T cell receptor beta chain sequence. Its antigen is undetermined. Clones were sequenced by immunoSEQ multiplex PCR, and TCRdb holds only the in-frame ones, with some missing. The sample consists of about 110,000 clones, around 82% of them appearing once. This entry belongs to a study of T cell responses to AZD1222 COVID-19 vaccine. Whole-study findings and limits: Baseline antibody screening turned up just six seropositive AZD1222 recipients.

The CDR3 has 14 amino acids. This material consisted of peripheral blood, taken on day 0 of AZD1222 vaccination. This chain joins TRBV21-1 and TRBJ2-5; the table's D gene call, TRBD2, was not cross checked with the DNA. TRBV21-1 is labeled a pseudogene. This receptor was taken from an adult in good health. In DNA, the CDR3 is TGTGCCAGCAAATGGACTAGCGGAAAAGAGACCCAGTACTTC. Translated, it gives CASKWTSGKETQYF.